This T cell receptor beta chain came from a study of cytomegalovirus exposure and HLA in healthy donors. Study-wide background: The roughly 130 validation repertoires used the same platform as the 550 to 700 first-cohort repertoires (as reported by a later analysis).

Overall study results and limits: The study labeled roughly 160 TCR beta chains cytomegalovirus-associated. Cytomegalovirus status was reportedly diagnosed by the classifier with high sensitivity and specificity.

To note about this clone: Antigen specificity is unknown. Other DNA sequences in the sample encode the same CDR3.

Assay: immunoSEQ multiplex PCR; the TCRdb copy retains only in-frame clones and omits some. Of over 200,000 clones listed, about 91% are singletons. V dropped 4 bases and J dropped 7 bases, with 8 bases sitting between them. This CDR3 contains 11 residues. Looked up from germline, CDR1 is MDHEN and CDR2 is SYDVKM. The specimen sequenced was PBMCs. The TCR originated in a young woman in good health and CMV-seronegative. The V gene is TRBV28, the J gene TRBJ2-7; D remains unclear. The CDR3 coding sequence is TGTGCCAGCAGTTACAGCCTGGAGCAGTACTTC. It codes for CASSYSLEQYF.